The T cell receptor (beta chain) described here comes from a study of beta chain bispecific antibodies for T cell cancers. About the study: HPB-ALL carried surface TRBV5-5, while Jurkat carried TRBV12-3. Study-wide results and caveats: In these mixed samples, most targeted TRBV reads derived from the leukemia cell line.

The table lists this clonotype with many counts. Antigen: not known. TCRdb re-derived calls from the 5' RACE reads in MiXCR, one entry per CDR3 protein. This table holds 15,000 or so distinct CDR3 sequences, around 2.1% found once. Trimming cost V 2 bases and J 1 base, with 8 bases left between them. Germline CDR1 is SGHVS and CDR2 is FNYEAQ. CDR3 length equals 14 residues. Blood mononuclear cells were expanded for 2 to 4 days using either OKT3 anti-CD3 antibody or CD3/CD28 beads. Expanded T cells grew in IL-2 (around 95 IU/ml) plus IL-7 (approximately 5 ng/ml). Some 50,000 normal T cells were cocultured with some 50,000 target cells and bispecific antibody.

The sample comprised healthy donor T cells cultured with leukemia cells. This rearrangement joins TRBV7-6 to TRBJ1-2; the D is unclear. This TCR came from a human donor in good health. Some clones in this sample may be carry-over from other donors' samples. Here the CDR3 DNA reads TGTGCCAGCAGCTTAAGGGAGGGTAACTATGGCTACACCTTC. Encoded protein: CASSLREGNYGYTF. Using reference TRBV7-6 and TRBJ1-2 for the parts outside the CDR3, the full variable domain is GAGVSQSPRYKVTKRGQDVALRCDPISGHVSLYWYRQALGQGPEFLTYFNYEAQQDKSGLPNDRFSAERPEGSISTLTIQRTEQRDSAMYRCASSLREGNYGYTFGSGTRLTVV.